Reported below is one TCR beta chain. In this sample, this clonotype turned up many times. No antigen is known for it. It has no much larger one-base neighbor in the sample; base qualities were not kept. Library creation used PCR. Data came from an Illumina HiSeq 2500. To normalize quantification of the TCRbeta repertoire, the TCR libraries were built with molecular barcoding that relied on unique molecular identifiers. TCRdb's own reprocessing of the public reads used fastp at Q25 and MiXCR and kept productive beta chains. Each record represents a unique CDR3 protein, reported with the most common genes and DNA among its rows. The sample profile shows under 250,000 distinct CDR3 sequences; around 7% of them were found once. The top ten constitute roughly 6% of the sample. The data derive from a study of T-cell reconstitution after alpha-beta-depleted transplantation in children (dated by TCRdb to about 2016). Looking at the study overall: Using TCR repertoire profiling, the study quantitatively followed how T-cell immune reconstitution unfolded in children after TCRalphabeta/CD19-depleted allogeneic hematopoietic cell transplantation.

The germline V gene yields SGDLS for CDR1 and YYNGEE for CDR2. The CDR3 starts with the cysteine, ends with the phenylalanine, and has 13 residues. CDR3 DNA is the only sequence kept; it has 39 bases, read in frame from the first base. V is pared back by 3 bases and J by 2 bases, with 8 bases lying between the germline termini. The treatment or condition label corresponds to: allogeneic hematopoietic cell transplantation with graft depleted of TCRalphabeta T cells and CD19 B cells. TCRalphabeta/CD19-depleted allogeneic hematopoietic cell grafts were given to the transplant recipients, all of whom were children. Overall study outcomes, separate from this receptor: In some patients, high TCRbeta diversity at day 60 was attributed to recipient T cells and intrathymic progenitors that had survived conditioning. Over subsequent months, a decline in hyperexpanded clone frequencies was noted, and after one year, T-cell counts and TCRbeta diversity were mostly ascribed to newly produced T cells. About two months after transplant, the apparently early recovery of alphabetaT-cell counts reportedly depended on just several hundred clones that had expanded rapidly and came from non-depleted graft cells.

The chain is assembled from TRBV9 and TRBJ2-5, with the D gene call left open. The material was PBMCs, obtained before TCRalphabeta/CD19-depleted stem cell transplant. The receptor's source is a boy younger than 10 with acute lymphoblastic leukemia, due to receive a stem cell transplant. The DNA reads as follows: TGTGCCAGCAGCGGTATTCGGCAAGAGACCCAGTACTTC. This yields the protein CASSGIRQETQYF.